The rows below give T cell receptor beta chains drawn from one sample of a study of identical twins. TCRdb reprocessed the 5' RACE reads via MiXCR and lists one record per CDR3 protein. The sample lists 350,000 or so distinct CDR3 sequences; about 12% were seen once. These data were also reused for a study on yellow fever vaccine responses in identical twins.

Sequences were obtained from CD8+ T cells sorted from blood. All receptors come from a woman younger than 30 in good health. The CDR3 runs from the conserved cysteine through the conserved F or W. A D gene is named only where the DNA matches it firmly. Clone sizes are given selectively: once, few, many, or a class where the clone is expanded.

CDR3 protein: CASSFAWNSTEAFF
CDR3 DNA: TGTGCCAGCAGTTTCGCATGGAACTCCACTGAAGCTTTCTTT
J gene: TRBJ1-1
D gene: NA
V gene: TRBV12-3/TRBV12-4
clone size: NA

CDR3 protein: CASSLTGLPSPDTQYF
CDR3 DNA: TGTGCCAGCAGCTTAACTGGACTACCATCGCCAGATACGCAGTATTTT
J gene: TRBJ2-3
D gene: NA
V gene: TRBV7-3
clone size: few

CDR3 protein: CASSLGTGGSFSYEQYF
CDR3 DNA: TGTGCCAGCAGCTTAGGTACCGGGGGCAGCTTCTCCTACGAGCAGTACTTC
J gene: TRBJ2-7
D gene: NA
V gene: TRBV7-6
clone size: NA

CDR3 protein: CASGGEGNSPLHF
CDR3 DNA: TGTGCCAGCGGGGGGGAAGGCAATTCACCCCTCCACTTT
J gene: TRBJ1-6
D gene: NA
V gene: TRBV2
clone size: NA

CDR3 protein: CASRPSENIQYF
CDR3 DNA: TGTGCCAGCAGACCTTCAGAAAACATTCAGTACTTC
J gene: TRBJ2-4
D gene: NA
V gene: TRBV5-5
clone size: many

CDR3 protein: CASSPDDSTEAFF
CDR3 DNA: TGCGCCAGCAGTCCCGACGATAGTACTGAAGCTTTCTTT
J gene: TRBJ1-1
D gene: NA
V gene: TRBV10-1
clone size: NA

CDR3 protein: CATSVTSGSYEQYF
CDR3 DNA: TGTGCCACCAGCGTGACTAGCGGGAGCTACGAGCAGTACTTC
J gene: TRBJ2-7
D gene: TRBD2
V gene: TRBV15
clone size: NA

CDR3 protein: CASRSRDTNEQFF
CDR3 DNA: TGTGCCAGCAGGTCCAGAGATACGAATGAGCAGTTCTTC
J gene: TRBJ2-1
D gene: NA
V gene: TRBV7-9
clone size: many

CDR3 protein: CASSSWLRTQTDTQYF
CDR3 DNA: TGTGCCAGCAGCTCCTGGCTTAGGACACAGACAGATACGCAGTATTTT
J gene: TRBJ2-3
D gene: NA
V gene: TRBV7-9
clone size: few

CDR3 protein: CASSTGTGGSYEQYF
CDR3 DNA: TGTGCCAGCAGTACCGGGACAGGGGGTTCCTACGAGCAGTACTTC
J gene: TRBJ2-7
D gene: TRBD1
V gene: TRBV7-8
clone size: few

CDR3 protein: CATRGRGLGTDTQYF
CDR3 DNA: TGTGCCACCAGGGGCAGGGGGCTTGGCACAGATACGCAGTATTTT
J gene: TRBJ2-3
D gene: TRBD1
V gene: TRBV24-1
clone size: NA

CDR3 protein: CASSQDLGQGRYGYTF
CDR3 DNA: TGCGCCAGCAGCCAAGATCTTGGACAGGGACGCTATGGCTACACCTTC
J gene: TRBJ1-2
D gene: TRBD1
V gene: TRBV4-1
clone size: NA

CDR3 protein: CASSPTGQFGETQYF
CDR3 DNA: TGTGCCAGCAGCCCAACGGGACAATTCGGAGAGACCCAGTACTTC
J gene: TRBJ2-5
D gene: NA
V gene: TRBV3-1
clone size: many

CDR3 protein: CASSDSYADTGELFF
CDR3 DNA: TGTGCCAGCAGTGACAGCTACGCCGACACCGGGGAGCTGTTTTTT
J gene: TRBJ2-2
D gene: NA
V gene: TRBV6-4
clone size: NA

CDR3 protein: CASSIRQGPNEQYF
CDR3 DNA: TGCGCCAGCAGCATTAGACAGGGGCCCAACGAGCAGTACTTC
J gene: TRBJ2-7
D gene: TRBD1
V gene: TRBV5-1
clone size: many

CDR3 protein: CASSHPGRGAFF
CDR3 DNA: TGTGCCAGCAGCCACCCGGGCAGGGGGGCTTTCTTT
J gene: TRBJ1-1
D gene: TRBD1
V gene: TRBV11-2
clone size: NA

CDR3 protein: CSSGTRGTEAFF
CDR3 DNA: TGCAGTAGTGGTACAAGGGGCACTGAAGCTTTCTTT
J gene: TRBJ1-1
D gene: NA
V gene: TRBV20-1
clone size: few

CDR3 protein: CASSQGPGNEQFF
CDR3 DNA: TGTGCCAGCAGTCAGGGACCTGGCAATGAGCAGTTCTTC
J gene: TRBJ2-1
D gene: NA
V gene: TRBV12-3/TRBV12-4
clone size: many

CDR3 protein: CASSLGASGSSYEQYF
CDR3 DNA: TGTGCCAGCAGCTTGGGGGCTAGCGGGAGCTCCTACGAGCAGTACTTC
J gene: TRBJ2-7
D gene: TRBD2
V gene: TRBV5-6
clone size: NA

CDR3 protein: CASSLGGPGMSYTF
CDR3 DNA: TGTGCCAGCAGCTTAGGGGGACCCGGGATGAGCTACACCTTC
J gene: TRBJ1-2
D gene: NA
V gene: TRBV13
clone size: NA

CDR3 protein: CASSQETGNMNTEAFF
CDR3 DNA: TGTGCCAGCAGCCAAGAGACAGGGAATATGAACACTGAAGCTTTCTTT
J gene: TRBJ1-1
D gene: TRBD1
V gene: TRBV4-2
clone size: few

CDR3 protein: CASNTGGSYNEQFF
CDR3 DNA: TGCGCCAGCAATACAGGGGGGTCCTACAATGAGCAGTTCTTC
J gene: TRBJ2-1
D gene: TRBD1
V gene: TRBV5-1
clone size: NA

CDR3 protein: CASSIPGTGFLTGELFF
CDR3 DNA: TGTGCCAGCAGCATACCGGGGACAGGGTTTCTCACCGGGGAGCTGTTTTTT
J gene: TRBJ2-2
D gene: TRBD1
V gene: TRBV5-8
clone size: few

CDR3 protein: CASSFVPGQYNEQFF
CDR3 DNA: TGTGCCAGCAGCTTTGTACCGGGACAGTACAATGAGCAGTTCTTC
J gene: TRBJ2-1
D gene: TRBD1
V gene: TRBV7-9
clone size: NA

CDR3 protein: CASTLIRRDEQFF
CDR3 DNA: TGTGCCAGCACCTTGATCAGGCGGGATGAGCAGTTCTTC
J gene: TRBJ2-1
D gene: NA
V gene: TRBV12-3/TRBV12-4
clone size: many

CDR3 protein: CASIGPGGQGNIQYF
CDR3 DNA: TGTGCCAGCATAGGGCCCGGGGGGCAGGGAAACATTCAGTACTTC
J gene: TRBJ2-4
D gene: NA
V gene: TRBV7-8
clone size: NA

CDR3 protein: CASNLGRGRLGTDTQYF
CDR3 DNA: TGTGCCAGTAACTTGGGTAGGGGGCGCTTAGGCACAGATACGCAGTATTTT
J gene: TRBJ2-3
D gene: TRBD1
V gene: TRBV19
clone size: NA

CDR3 protein: CASSYEAGGQETQYF
CDR3 DNA: TGTGCCAGCAGTTACGAGGCAGGGGGCCAAGAGACCCAGTACTTC
J gene: TRBJ2-5
D gene: TRBD1
V gene: TRBV6-5
clone size: NA

CDR3 protein: CASSLGLTGEKDEQFF
CDR3 DNA: TGTGCCAGCAGTTTAGGACTTACGGGAGAGAAGGATGAGCAGTTCTTC
J gene: TRBJ2-1
D gene: NA
V gene: TRBV12-3/TRBV12-4
clone size: many

CDR3 protein: CASSSGLAGYYEQYF
CDR3 DNA: TGTGCCAGCAGTTCCGGACTAGCGGGTTACTACGAGCAGTACTTC
J gene: TRBJ2-7
D gene: TRBD2
V gene: TRBV27
clone size: few

CDR3 protein: CASSQLGDGVAGGRGDTQYF
CDR3 DNA: TGCGCCAGCAGCCAACTGGGGGATGGAGTAGCGGGGGGCCGTGGGGATACGCAGTATTTT
J gene: TRBJ2-3
D gene: TRBD2
V gene: TRBV4-1
clone size: few

CDR3 protein: CASSYSGWETQYF
CDR3 DNA: TGTGCCAGCAGTTATAGCGGGTGGGAGACCCAGTACTTC
J gene: TRBJ2-5
D gene: TRBD2
V gene: TRBV12-3/TRBV12-4
clone size: many

CDR3 protein: CASSFSVRGGNTEAFF
CDR3 DNA: TGTGCCAGCAGTTTTTCGGTCAGGGGGGGGAACACTGAAGCTTTCTTT
J gene: TRBJ1-1
D gene: TRBD1
V gene: TRBV28
clone size: NA

CDR3 protein: CASSRTGSGELFF
CDR3 DNA: TGTGCCAGCAGTCGGACAGGGAGCGGGGAGCTGTTTTTT
J gene: TRBJ2-2
D gene: TRBD1
V gene: TRBV6-1
clone size: few

CDR3 protein: CASSRAGENTGELFF
CDR3 DNA: TGTGCCAGCAGTCGAGCGGGGGAAAACACCGGGGAGCTGTTTTTT
J gene: TRBJ2-2
D gene: TRBD2
V gene: TRBV6-1
clone size: NA

CDR3 protein: CASSEAEAGWSVYGYTF
CDR3 DNA: TGTGCCAGCAGTGAAGCGGAGGCAGGGTGGTCGGTCTATGGCTACACCTTC
J gene: TRBJ1-2
D gene: NA
V gene: TRBV2
clone size: many

CDR3 protein: CASSYVGSDGSSYNEQFF
CDR3 DNA: TGTGCCAGCAGTTACGTGGGTTCTGACGGCAGCTCCTACAATGAGCAGTTCTTC
J gene: TRBJ2-1
D gene: NA
V gene: TRBV6-5
clone size: NA

CDR3 protein: CASSEFRGNEQFF
CDR3 DNA: TGTGCCAGCAGTGAATTCAGGGGCAATGAGCAGTTCTTC
J gene: TRBJ2-1
D gene: NA
V gene: TRBV2
clone size: many

CDR3 protein: CASSLGDTLANEQYF
CDR3 DNA: TGTGCCAGCAGTTTAGGGGACACCCTGGCGAACGAGCAGTACTTC
J gene: TRBJ2-7
D gene: NA
V gene: TRBV12-3/TRBV12-4
clone size: many

CDR3 protein: CASSLGDTLTDTQYF
CDR3 DNA: TGTGCCAGCAGTTTAGGGGACACACTCACAGATACGCAGTATTTT
J gene: TRBJ2-3
D gene: NA
V gene: TRBV27
clone size: few

CDR3 protein: CASSPGQVPNEKLFF
CDR3 DNA: TGTGCCAGCAGCCCGGGACAGGTCCCGAATGAAAAACTGTTTTTT
J gene: TRBJ1-4
D gene: TRBD1
V gene: TRBV7-8
clone size: NA

CDR3 protein: CASSPRTGGGQPQHF
CDR3 DNA: TGTGCCAGCAGCCCACGGACAGGGGGCGGCCAGCCCCAGCATTTT
J gene: TRBJ1-5
D gene: TRBD1
V gene: TRBV3-1
clone size: few

CDR3 protein: CASSQDHDNYGYTF
CDR3 DNA: TGCGCCAGCAGCCAAGATCATGATAACTATGGCTACACCTTC
J gene: TRBJ1-2
D gene: NA
V gene: TRBV4-1
clone size: few

CDR3 protein: CASTRTISTDTQYF
CDR3 DNA: TGCGCCAGCACCAGAACGATTAGCACAGATACGCAGTATTTT
J gene: TRBJ2-3
D gene: NA
V gene: TRBV4-1
clone size: many

CDR3 protein: CASSPGLAGVWGTDTQYF
CDR3 DNA: TGTGCCAGCAGCCCAGGACTAGCGGGAGTTTGGGGAACAGATACGCAGTATTTT
J gene: TRBJ2-3
D gene: TRBD2
V gene: TRBV11-2
clone size: many

CDR3 protein: CASSPGGQGQTEAFF
CDR3 DNA: TGTGCCAGCAGCCCCGGGGGGCAGGGGCAGACTGAAGCTTTCTTT
J gene: TRBJ1-1
D gene: NA
V gene: TRBV5-5
clone size: few

CDR3 protein: CASSFPGTGGKGYGYTF
CDR3 DNA: TGTGCCAGCAGCTTTCCGGGGACAGGGGGGAAGGGCTATGGCTACACCTTC
J gene: TRBJ1-2
D gene: TRBD1
V gene: TRBV7-8
clone size: few